The 32 T cell receptor beta chains listed next were all sequenced from one sample in a study of cytomegalovirus exposure and HLA in healthy donors (dated by TCRdb to about 2017). Libraries were built with the immunoSEQ multiplex PCR assay. For the multiplex PCR, a mixture combining 60 forward primers for TCR Vbeta segments and 13 reverse primers for TCR Jbeta segments was used. Not all clones reach the TCRdb copy of this immuneACCESS table, which keeps in-frame sequences only. Checked studies attribute under half of the gap to unresolved V genes and leave the rest unexplained. Here the sample has more than 110,000 clones; roughly 80% occur a single time. Of the sample, 4.5% to 5% is held by the ten largest clones. The specimen sequenced was PBMCs. All receptors come from a woman between 45 and 60 years old in good health and CMV-seronegative.

This chain uses TRBV7-6 with TRBJ2-7; TRBD2 aligns across 12 bases. The CDR3 consists of 17 residues. The germline gives CDR1 SGHVS, CDR2 FNYEAQ. The V segment lost 2 bases and the J segment 2 bases; nucleotides outside the gene matches: 7. The CDR3 spells CASSLTTLAGGAYEQYF. The DNA of the CDR3 is TGTGCCAGCAGCTTAACTACGCTAGCGGGGGGGGCCTACGAGCAGTACTTC.

This chain connects TRBV6-1 to TRBJ1-1; 7 nucleotides match TRBD1. Trimming at V came to 4 bases and at J to 2 bases, leaving 7 bases not matched to a gene. This CDR3 is 15 amino acids long. From germline, CDR1 is MNHNS and CDR2 SASEGT. CDR3 nucleotide sequence: TGTGCCAGCAGTGTGGGGACAGTCCTAAACACTGAAGCTTTCTTT. Translating gives CASSVGTVLNTEAFF.

The J gene is TRBJ2-5, the V gene TRBV7-8; D perhaps matches TRBD1 (6 bases). The CDR3 loop spans 13 amino acids. In germline, CDR1 is SGHVS, CDR2 FQNEAQ. V lost 3 bases, J lost 5 bases, and 10 bases lay in between. Here the CDR3 reads CASSFGGRETQYF. CDR3 nucleotides: TGTGCCAGCAGCTTTGGGGGCCGGGAGACCCAGTACTTC.

The chain couples TRBV19 to TRBJ1-4, with 8 nucleotides matching TRBD1. The CDR3 sequence is 16 residues long. CDR1 LNHDA and CDR2 SQIVND come from the germline V gene (reference sequence). V dropped 10 bases and J dropped 0; count of bases not matched to a gene: 10. CDR3 in amino acids: CATEGQALATNEKLFF. Here the CDR3 DNA reads TGTGCCACCGAGGGACAGGCGCTTGCAACTAATGAAAAACTGTTTTTT.

DNA of the CDR3: TGTGCCAGCAGCTCCTGGGGGGGGTCGGTCGGGAATTCACCCCTCCACTTT. Protein product: CASSSWGGSVGNSPLHF. The chain couples TRBV7-8 to TRBJ1-6; D is perhaps TRBD1 (5 bases). Per germline, CDR1 SGHVS and CDR2 FQNEAQ. The CDR3 is made up of 17 amino acids. The germline V and J ends were trimmed by 4 bases and 7 bases, with 20 bases remaining between them.

On this clone: The junction departs from the called germline gene at one end, perhaps through a read error. Within the sample, other DNA sequences also encode this same CDR3. J is TRBJ1-4 and V is TRBV9; D remains ambiguous. The CDR3 loop spans 15 amino acids. Germline V gene data show CDR1 as SGDLS and CDR2 as YYNGEE. In nucleotides, the CDR3 is TGTGCCAGTAGCGTAGATCTGACAAGTGATGAAAAACTGTTTTTT. This encodes CASSVDLTSDEKLFF.

The CDR3 DNA sequence: TGTGCCAGCAGCTTGGGGCAGACTGCTAACTATGGCTACACCTTC. Translation: CASSLGQTANYGYTF. V and J are TRBV5-6 and TRBJ1-2, with unresolved D. The germline gives CDR1 SGHDT, CDR2 YYEEEE. This CDR3 has 15 amino acids. The V gene lost 0 bases and the J gene lost 0 bases, with 9 bases spanning the gap.

This clone was seen only a few times. The J gene is TRBJ2-7, the V gene TRBV27; weak D call: TRBD1 (5 bases). The CDR3 length is 14 residues. Trimming took 2 bases from V and 0 from J, leaving 8 bases between them. CDR1 and CDR2 (germline): MNHEY, SMNVEV (reference sequence). CDR3 amino acids: CASSLGHPSYEQYF. Written as DNA, the CDR3 is TGTGCCAGCAGTTTAGGACACCCCTCCTACGAGCAGTACTTC.

The chain combines TRBV10-3 with TRBJ2-2, with D possibly matching TRBD2 (5 bases). Trimming shortened V by 3 bases and J by 2 bases, and 10 bases separated the two germline ends. CDR3 size: 15 residues. CDR1 is ENHRY and CDR2 is SYGVKD in the germline V gene. In DNA form, the CDR3 reads TGTGCCATCAGTGACTGGACTGATAACACCGGGGAGCTGTTTTTT. Translated, it gives CAISDWTDNTGELFF.

The chain carries TRBV28 and TRBJ1-4, with D possibly being TRBD1 (5 bases). Germline V gene lookup returns CDR1 MDHEN and CDR2 SYDVKM. V lost 4 bases and J 8 bases, leaving 17 bases between the germline ends. This CDR3 contains 15 residues. The CDR3 is CASSSPGQAREKLFF. CDR3 sequence (DNA): TGTGCCAGCAGTTCCCCAGGGCAGGCGAGGGAAAAACTGTTTTTT.

V and J are TRBV2 and TRBJ1-1; D remains unclear. The CDR3 has 14 residues. Germline CDR1 SNHLY, CDR2 FYNNEI. V was cut by 4 bases and J by 1 base, with 10 bases left in between. CDR3 bases: TGTGCCAGCAGTGTAGTTATAAAGAACACTGAAGCTTTCTTT. Translated, it gives CASSVVIKNTEAFF.

For the CDR3, the DNA is TGCGCCAGCAGCCGGGAACAGGGCACTAACTATGGCTACACCTTC. Its protein product is CASSREQGTNYGYTF. The gene calls are TRBV4-1 and TRBJ1-2, with D possibly being TRBD1 (6 bases). The CDR3 consists of 15 residues. V lost 4 bases and J lost 0, with 12 bases in between. Germline CDR1 and CDR2: MGHRA and YSYEKL.

The chain has TRBV7-8 and TRBJ2-5; TRBD1 matches 8 bases. Trimming at V came to 3 bases and at J to 4 bases, leaving 7 bases not matched to a gene. Per germline, CDR1 SGHVS and CDR2 FQNEAQ. CDR3 length: 15 amino acids. CDR3 residues: CASSLTRTGRETQYF. The DNA for the CDR3 is TGTGCCAGCAGCTTGACCCGGACAGGGAGAGAGACCCAGTACTTC.

This clone was picked up one time. The J gene is TRBJ2-1, the V gene TRBV6-5; 8 nucleotides agree with TRBD2. Per germline, CDR1 MNHEY and CDR2 SVGAGI. J lost 6 bases, V lost 1 base, and 5 bases had no gene match. The CDR3 extends over 15 amino acids. The CDR3 protein is CASSYWRGAGNEQFF. CDR3 DNA sequence: TGTGCCAGCAGTTACTGGCGGGGGGCCGGCAATGAGCAGTTCTTC.

The chain couples TRBV27 to TRBJ1-6, with 7 bases aligning to TRBD1. CDR1 MNHEY and CDR2 SMNVEV come from the germline V gene (reference sequence). The J segment lost 8 bases and the V segment lost 5 bases, leaving 18 bases of the junction unmatched. This CDR3 has 18 amino acids. This CDR3 is CASSTRGDRQFWDSPLHF. CDR3 DNA: TGTGCCAGCAGTACTAGAGGGGACAGACAGTTTTGGGATTCACCCCTCCACTTT.

The chain combines TRBV10-3 with TRBJ1-5; the D is unclear. V was cut by 0 bases and J by 0 bases, with 15 bases left in between. Germline CDR1 is ENHRY and CDR2 is SYGVKD. This CDR3 comprises 18 residues. The CDR3 coding sequence is TGTGCCATCAGTGAGTCGAAAGCCGAGCTATATAGCAATCAGCCCCAGCATTTT. This sequence encodes CAISESKAELYSNQPQHF.

CDR3 in amino acids: CASSYEAPPTQYF. CDR3 coding DNA: TGTGCCAGCAGTTACGAGGCCCCCCCGACCCAGTACTTC. The rearrangement links TRBV28 to TRBJ2-5, with unresolved D. V lost 4 bases and J lost 7, with 13 bases in between. This CDR3 comprises 13 residues. Germline CDR1 is MDHEN and CDR2 is SYDVKM. Full variable domain (outside the CDR3, taken from reference TRBV28 and TRBJ2-5): DVKVTQSSRYLVKRTGEKVFLECVQDMDHENMFWYRQDPGLGLRLIYFSYDVKMKEKGDIPEGYSVSREKKERFSLILESASTNQTSMYLCASSYEAPPTQYFGPGTRLLVL.

This chain uses TRBV19 with TRBJ1-1; D uncertain. CDR3 size: 16 residues. CDR1 and CDR2 (germline): LNHDA, SQIVND (reference sequence). V dropped 3 bases and J dropped 0 bases, with 14 bases sitting between them. DNA for the CDR3: TGTGCCAGTAGTATTTCCCCGACGGGGATGAACACTGAAGCTTTCTTT. Its translation: CASSISPTGMNTEAFF. Using reference TRBV19 and TRBJ1-1 for the parts outside the CDR3, the full variable domain is DGGITQSPKYLFRKEGQNVTLSCEQNLNHDAMYWYRQDPGQGLRLIYYSQIVNDFQKGDIAEGYSVSREKKESFPLTVTSAQKNPTAFYLCASSISPTGMNTEAFFGQGTRLTVV.

This clone was seen only a few times. The CDR3 loop is CASSQGTTNYGYTF. The CDR3 coding sequence is TGTGCCAGCAGCCAAGGCACTACTAACTATGGCTACACCTTC. The V and J genes are TRBV13 and TRBJ1-2; D is unresolved. This CDR3 is built from 14 residues. Germline CDR1 is PRHDT and CDR2 is FYEKMQ (reference sequence). V lost 5 bases to trimming and J lost 0 bases, with 10 bases between them.

The chain employs TRBV7-8 and TRBJ2-3, with TRBD1 matching over 7 bases. The germline V gene encodes CDR1 SGHVS and CDR2 FQNEAQ. CDR3 length equals 15 residues. The V segment lost 4 bases and the J segment 2 bases; nucleotides outside the gene matches: 6. The CDR3 reads CASSWTGSFTDTQYF. As DNA, the CDR3 is TGTGCCAGCAGCTGGACAGGTTCTTTCACAGATACGCAGTATTTT.

The gene calls are TRBV9 and TRBJ2-5; 8 bases agree with TRBD2. From germline, CDR1 is SGDLS and CDR2 YYNGEE. This CDR3 spans 15 amino acids. V was pared by 6 bases and J by 5 bases, with 12 bases of the junction left unmatched. The CDR3 nucleotides are TGTGCCAGCACCTCCCCCGGGGGGGGTATGGAGACCCAGTACTTC. Translated: CASTSPGGGMETQYF.

A word on this clone: At one end the junction does not follow the germline gene, possibly because of a read error. The J gene is TRBJ1-1, the V gene TRBV7-7; D remains ambiguous. The germline V gene has CDR1 SSHAT and CDR2 FNYEAQ (reference sequence). The CDR3 contains 15 residues. Written as DNA, the CDR3 is TGTGCTAGCAGCTTTTCATTCTCGTTGGCTACTGAAGCTTTCTTT. It encodes CASSFSFSLATEAFF.

About this clone itself: The same CDR3 arises from other DNA sequences in this sample as well. This chain uses TRBV6-5 with TRBJ2-7; 12 bases align to TRBD1. The junction had 3 bases not matched to a gene; V was cut back by 2 bases and J by 4 bases. Germline CDR1 reads MNHEY; CDR2 reads SVGAGI. This CDR3 has 15 residues. The CDR3 spells CASSYLGQGAYEQYF. DNA for the CDR3: TGTGCCAGCAGTTACCTGGGACAGGGGGCTTACGAGCAGTACTTC.

This chain joins TRBV9 and TRBJ1-2; no firm D call. The ends were cut back, 3 bases at V and 6 bases at J, with 3 bases in the middle. The CDR3 consists of 10 residues. Germline V gene sequence: CDR1 SGDLS, CDR2 YYNGEE. The CDR3 sequence: CASSGHGYTF. CDR3 DNA: TGTGCCAGCAGCGGGCATGGCTACACCTTC.

V is TRBV27 and J is TRBJ2-1; D is ambiguous. Per germline, CDR1 MNHEY and CDR2 SMNVEV (reference sequence). V gave up 2 bases and J gave up 7 bases, with 12 bases separating them. This CDR3 is 14 amino acids long. CDR3 residues: CASSLARVSNEQFF. In DNA form, the CDR3 reads TGTGCCAGCAGTTTAGCCCGGGTCAGTAATGAGCAGTTCTTC.

The chain uses TRBV7-2 and TRBJ2-7, with 15 nucleotides matching TRBD2. Losses at the gene ends were 4 bases for V and 3 bases for J; bases not matched to a gene: 10. CDR1 is SGHTA, CDR2 FQGNSA, per germline. This CDR3 spans 18 amino acids. CDR3 DNA sequence: TGTGCCAGCAGCTGGAAGACCGGGACTAGCGGGGGGTACTACGAGCAGTACTTC. Amino acid sequence: CASSWKTGTSGGYYEQYF.

The V gene is TRBV4-2, the J gene TRBJ2-5; D might be TRBD1 (6 bases). The end of the DNA is better explained by TRBJ2-7, so the J call may be wrong. In germline, CDR1 is LGHNA, CDR2 YNFKEQ. CDR3 length equals 15 residues. In nucleotides, the CDR3 is TGTGCCAGCAGCCAAGTCCTCCGGGACAACTACGAGCAGTACTTC. Translated, it gives CASSQVLRDNYEQYF.

This clone was counted only a few times. The rearrangement links TRBV19 to TRBJ2-1, with D unclear. The CDR3 consists of 11 residues. From germline, CDR1 is LNHDA and CDR2 SQIVND (reference sequence). With 5 bases removed from V and 10 bases from J, the gap between germline ends came to 9 bases. The DNA for the CDR3 is TGTGCCAGTAGTTCGCGGAACGAGCAGTTCTTC. Translation gives CASSSRNEQFF.

This clone was observed a single time. J is TRBJ1-6 and V is TRBV6-1, with D maybe TRBD1 (5 bases). V was pared by 0 bases and J by 11 bases, with 20 bases between. The CDR3 is made up of 17 amino acids. Germline CDR1 MNHNS, CDR2 SASEGT. The CDR3 reads CASSEAAVTVGVAPLHF. The CDR3 DNA follows: TGTGCCAGCAGTGAAGCCGCAGTGACAGTCGGTGTGGCACCCCTCCACTTT.

This chain uses TRBV5-6 with TRBJ1-1, with 8 bases aligning to TRBD1. Losses at the gene ends were 5 bases for V and 7 bases for J; bases not matched to a gene: 10. CDR1 is SGHDT and CDR2 is YYEEEE in the germline V gene. This CDR3 region has 14 residues. The CDR3 DNA reads TGTGCCAGCAGGGGTCCGGGACAGGAGAATGAAGCTTTCTTT. It codes for CASRGPGQENEAFF.

The table lists this clone with a count of one. This chain uses TRBV29-1 with TRBJ2-6, with 9 bases that match TRBD1. V trimming: 5 bases; J trimming: 4 bases; junction bases outside the gene matches: 9. The germline CDR1 and CDR2 sequences are SQVTM and ANQGSEA. The CDR3 sequence is 16 residues long. The CDR3 nucleotides read TGCAGCGTTTCGGACAGGGGTGCTGCGGGGGCCAACGTCCTGACTTTC. It translates to CSVSDRGAAGANVLTF.

The V and J genes are TRBV7-9 and TRBJ2-1; the D gene is possibly TRBD2 (7 bases). This CDR3 is 12 amino acids long. The germline V and J ends were trimmed by 5 bases and 8 bases, with 10 bases remaining between them. Germline loops: CDR1 SEHNR, CDR2 FQNEAQ (reference sequence). The CDR3 nucleotides read TGTGCCAGCAGCGGGGGGGCGGATGAGCAGTTCTTC. Protein sequence: CASSGGADEQFF.